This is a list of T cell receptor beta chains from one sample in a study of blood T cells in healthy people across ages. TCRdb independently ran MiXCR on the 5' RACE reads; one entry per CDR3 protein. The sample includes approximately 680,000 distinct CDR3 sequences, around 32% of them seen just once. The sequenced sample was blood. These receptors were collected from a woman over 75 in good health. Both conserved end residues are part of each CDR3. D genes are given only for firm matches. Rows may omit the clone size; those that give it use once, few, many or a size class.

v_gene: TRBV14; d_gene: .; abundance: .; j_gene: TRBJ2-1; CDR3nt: TGTGCCAGCAGCCAAGAACATTCCTACAATGAGCAGTTCTTC; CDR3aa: CASSQEHSYNEQFF
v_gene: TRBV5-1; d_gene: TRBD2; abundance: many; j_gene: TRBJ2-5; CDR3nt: TGCGCCAGCAGCTTCACTAGCGGGGGTATGGAGACCCAGTACTTC; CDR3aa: CASSFTSGGMETQYF
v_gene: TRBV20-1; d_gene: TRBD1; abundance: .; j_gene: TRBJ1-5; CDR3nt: TGCAGTGCTGCTGACAGGGGTGGCAATCAGCCCCAGCATTTT; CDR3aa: CSAADRGGNQPQHF
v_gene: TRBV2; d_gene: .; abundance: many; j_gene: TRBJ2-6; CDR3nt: TGTGCCAGCAGTGAATCTGGGGCCAACGTCCTGACTTTC; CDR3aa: CASSESGANVLTF
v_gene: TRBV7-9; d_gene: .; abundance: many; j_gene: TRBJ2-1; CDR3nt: TGTGCCAGCAGCTTATCCGAAGCGGGTAGCAATGAGCAGTTCTTC; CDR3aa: CASSLSEAGSNEQFF
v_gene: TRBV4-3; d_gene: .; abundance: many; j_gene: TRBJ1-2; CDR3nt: TGCGCCAGCAGCCAAGTCGAGAGCTATGGCTACACCTTC; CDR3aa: CASSQVESYGYTF
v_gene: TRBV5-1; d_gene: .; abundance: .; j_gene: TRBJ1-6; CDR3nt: TGCGCCAGCAGCTTGGGGGCAGCCTCCTATAATTCACCCCCCCACTTT; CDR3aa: CASSLGAASYNSPPHF
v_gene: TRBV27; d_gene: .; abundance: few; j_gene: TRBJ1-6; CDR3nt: TGTGCCAGCAGTTCCACGGACGCCCCCGGGCTCCACTTT; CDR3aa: CASSSTDAPGLHF
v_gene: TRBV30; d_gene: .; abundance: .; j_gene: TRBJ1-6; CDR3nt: TGTGCCTGGAGTCCGGACCCTTCAAATTCACCTCTCCACTTT; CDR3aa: CAWSPDPSNSPLHF
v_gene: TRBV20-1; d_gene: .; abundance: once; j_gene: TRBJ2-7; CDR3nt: TGCAGTGCTCTAGACCCTAGGGGGGGCTCAGGGGAGCAGTACTTC; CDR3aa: CSALDPRGGSGEQYF
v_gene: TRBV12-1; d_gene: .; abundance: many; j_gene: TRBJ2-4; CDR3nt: TGTGCCAGCAGCTTTGTTGCGGGGCCCCGTATAGCCAAAAACATTCAGTACTTC; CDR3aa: CASSFVAGPRIAKNIQYF
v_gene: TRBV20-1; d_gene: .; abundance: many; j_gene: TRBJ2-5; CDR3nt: TGCAGTGCTAGAGATCAGTCTAGCGACCCGGGTGAGACCCAGTACTTC; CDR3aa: CSARDQSSDPGETQYF
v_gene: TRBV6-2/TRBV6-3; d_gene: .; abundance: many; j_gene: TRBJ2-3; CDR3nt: TGTGCCAGCAGTTACTCCACGAACCGGGATACGCAGTATTTT; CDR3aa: CASSYSTNRDTQYF
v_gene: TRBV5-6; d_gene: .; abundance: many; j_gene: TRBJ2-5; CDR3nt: TGTGCCAGCAGCTTGGTGTCGATCGAGACCCAGTACTTC; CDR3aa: CASSLVSIETQYF
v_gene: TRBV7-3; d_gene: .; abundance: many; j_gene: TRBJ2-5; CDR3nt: TGTGCCAGCAGCTTAAACTTACAAGAGACCCAGTACTTC; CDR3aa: CASSLNLQETQYF
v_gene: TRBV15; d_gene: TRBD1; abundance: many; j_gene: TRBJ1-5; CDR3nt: TGTGCCACCAGCAGAGATCCCGGGACAGCCAACAATCAGCCCCAGCATTTT; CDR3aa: CATSRDPGTANNQPQHF
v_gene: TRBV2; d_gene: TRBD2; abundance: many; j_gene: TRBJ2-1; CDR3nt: TGTGCCAGCAGGACTAGCGGGGGAAGGTTGGGGAATGAGCAGTTCTTC; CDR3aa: CASRTSGGRLGNEQFF
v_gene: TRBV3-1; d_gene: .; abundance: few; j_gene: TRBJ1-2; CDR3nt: TGTGCCAGCAGCCTCGTGTTCGGCTACACCTTC; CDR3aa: CASSLVFGYTF
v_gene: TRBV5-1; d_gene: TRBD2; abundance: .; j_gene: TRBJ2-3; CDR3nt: TGCGCCAGCAGAGGACTAGCTTCTAGCACAGATACGCAGTATTTT; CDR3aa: CASRGLASSTDTQYF
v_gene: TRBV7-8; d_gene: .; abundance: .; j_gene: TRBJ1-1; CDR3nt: TGTGCCAGCAGCTTAGATGTGGGGCGGGCTTTCTTT; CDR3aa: CASSLDVGRAFF
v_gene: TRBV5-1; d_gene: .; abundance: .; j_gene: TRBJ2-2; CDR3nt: TGCGCCAGCAGCCCTAGGACAGCCTCAAACACCGGGGAGCTGTTTTTT; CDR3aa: CASSPRTASNTGELFF
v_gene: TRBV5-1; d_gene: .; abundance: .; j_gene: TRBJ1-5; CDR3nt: TGCGCCAGCAGCCGGGGGGAGGGAAATCAGCCCCAGCATTTT; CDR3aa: CASSRGEGNQPQHF
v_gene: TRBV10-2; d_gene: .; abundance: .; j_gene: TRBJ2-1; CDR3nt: TGCGCCAGCAGTTGGCGGGACGGTCGGGAGCAGTTCTTC; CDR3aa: CASSWRDGREQFF
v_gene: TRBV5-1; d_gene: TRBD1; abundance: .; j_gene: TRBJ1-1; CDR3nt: TGCGCCAGCAGCTTGGTGTACAGGGGGCGGAATGAAGCTTTCTTT; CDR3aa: CASSLVYRGRNEAFF
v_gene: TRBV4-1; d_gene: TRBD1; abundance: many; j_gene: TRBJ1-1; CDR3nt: TGCGCCAGCAGCCGATCCGGACAGGGGGCAAAAAACACTGAAGCTTTCTTT; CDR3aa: CASSRSGQGAKNTEAFF
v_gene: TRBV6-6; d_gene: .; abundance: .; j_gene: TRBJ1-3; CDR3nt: TGTGCCAGCAGCCCCACAGGGAGCCTGGGAAACACCATATATTTT; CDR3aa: CASSPTGSLGNTIYF
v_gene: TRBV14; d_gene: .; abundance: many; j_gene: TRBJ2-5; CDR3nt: TGTGCCAGCAGCCGGTTAACAGGGATTCGAGAGACCCAGTACTTC; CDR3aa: CASSRLTGIRETQYF
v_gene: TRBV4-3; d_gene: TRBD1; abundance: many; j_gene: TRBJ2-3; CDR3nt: TGCGCCAGCAGCCAAGAGGAGTCGACAGGGGGCACAGATACGCAGTATTTT; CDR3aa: CASSQEESTGGTDTQYF
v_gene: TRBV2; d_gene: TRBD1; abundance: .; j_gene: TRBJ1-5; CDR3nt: TGTGCCAGCAATCTCGGGGACAGCCTTAGCAATCAGCCCCAGCATTTT; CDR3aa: CASNLGDSLSNQPQHF
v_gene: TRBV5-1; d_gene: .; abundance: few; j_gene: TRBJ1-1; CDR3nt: TGCGCCAGCAGCTCCGATCTAGGGGGGCCCTTGAACACTGAAGCTTTCTTT; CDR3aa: CASSSDLGGPLNTEAFF
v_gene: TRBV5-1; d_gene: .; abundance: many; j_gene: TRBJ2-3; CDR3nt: TGCGCCAGCAGCATCCCGGACGGAATCACAGATACGCAGTATTTT; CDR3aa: CASSIPDGITDTQYF
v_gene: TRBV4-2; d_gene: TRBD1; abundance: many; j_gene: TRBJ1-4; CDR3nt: TGTGCCAGCAGTCAGCCATCAGGGGGGAATGAAAAACTGTTTTTT; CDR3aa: CASSQPSGGNEKLFF
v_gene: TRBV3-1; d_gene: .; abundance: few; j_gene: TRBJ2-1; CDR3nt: TGTGCCAGCAGCCAAGTCCCTAGTTCTTGGAATGAGCAGTTCTTC; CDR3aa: CASSQVPSSWNEQFF
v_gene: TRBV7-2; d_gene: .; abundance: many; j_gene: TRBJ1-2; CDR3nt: TGTGCCAGCAGTGCCCCTGGTGGGACTGGCTACACCTTC; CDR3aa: CASSAPGGTGYTF
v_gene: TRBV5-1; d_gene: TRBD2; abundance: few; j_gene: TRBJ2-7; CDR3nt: TGCACCAGCAGCTTGGGAACTAGCGGGGGGATCATGGCCTACGAGCAGTACTTC; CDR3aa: CTSSLGTSGGIMAYEQYF
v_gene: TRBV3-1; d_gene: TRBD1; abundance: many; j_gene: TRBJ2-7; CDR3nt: TGTGCCAGCAGCCAAGGTTACAGGGGTTCCTACGAGCAGTACTTC; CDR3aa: CASSQGYRGSYEQYF
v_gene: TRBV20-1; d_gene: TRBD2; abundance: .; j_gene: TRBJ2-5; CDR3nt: TGCAGTGCGCTGATGACTAGCGGGAGACAAGAGACCCAGTACTTC; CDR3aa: CSALMTSGRQETQYF
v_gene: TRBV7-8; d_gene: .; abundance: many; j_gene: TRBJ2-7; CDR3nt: TGTGCCAGCAGCTTAGAGGGGGGGGGCCACGAGCAGTACTTC; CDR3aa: CASSLEGGGHEQYF
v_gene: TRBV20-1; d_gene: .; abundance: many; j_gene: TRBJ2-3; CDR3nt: TGCAGTGCTAGAGGGCAGGGGAGACCCACAGATACGCAGTATTTT; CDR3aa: CSARGQGRPTDTQYF
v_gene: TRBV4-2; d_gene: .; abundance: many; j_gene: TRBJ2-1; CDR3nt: TGTGCCAGCAGCCAAGAGGCGGGGAGCTCCTACAATGAGCAGTTCTTC; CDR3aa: CASSQEAGSSYNEQFF
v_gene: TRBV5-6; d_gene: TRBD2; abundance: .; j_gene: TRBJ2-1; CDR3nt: TGTGCCAGCAGCTGGGGACTAGCGGGGGGGCTGTGGAATGAGCAGTTCTTC; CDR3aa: CASSWGLAGGLWNEQFF
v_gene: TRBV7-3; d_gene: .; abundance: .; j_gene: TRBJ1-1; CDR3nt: TGTGCCAGCAGCTCTACAACATTGCACACTGAAGCTTTCTTT; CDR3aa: CASSSTTLHTEAFF
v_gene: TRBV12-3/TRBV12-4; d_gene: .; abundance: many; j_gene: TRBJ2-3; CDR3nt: TGTGCCAGCGGACCGGCAGATACGCAGTATTTT; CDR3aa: CASGPADTQYF